The next 32 T cell receptor beta chains were all read from a single sample in a study of shared clonotypes between healthy human individuals. Libraries were prepared by immunoSEQ multiplex PCR; TCRdb keeps only in-frame clonotypes and omits some of them. The table includes 1 million to 1.3 million clones, about 80% detected once. The sequenced material came from memory CD4+ T cells from PBMCs. The sample's subset: CD45RA-negative fraction. These receptors all stem from a man between 18 and 35 years old in good health. Some clones in this sample may be carry-over from other donors' samples.

On this clone: A read error is likely here: a far larger clone is one base away. The rearrangement joins TRBV13 to TRBJ2-2; no definite D call. The CDR3 contains 14 residues. Germline CDR1 reads PRHDT; CDR2 reads FYEKMQ (reference sequence). In nucleotides, the CDR3 is TGTGCCAGCAGTGAAACACCGAACACAGGGGAGCTGTTTTTT. Translating gives CASSETPNTGELFF.

Concerning this clone: This specimen includes other DNA sequences encoding the same CDR3. The V call is TRBV5-1, the J call TRBJ2-1; TRBD1 matches 7 bases. The CDR3 contains 15 residues. The germline gives CDR1 SGHRS, CDR2 YFSETQ. Unmatched junction bases numbered 2, after V lost 2 bases and J lost 0 bases. DNA for the CDR3: TGCGCCAGCAGCTTACAGGGGAGCTCCTACAATGAGCAGTTCTTC. This gives the protein CASSLQGSSYNEQFF.

The J gene is TRBJ2-1, the V gene TRBV28; no definite D call. V dropped 4 bases and J dropped 9 bases, with 10 bases sitting between them. CDR1 and CDR2 (germline): MDHEN, SYDVKM. There are 12 residues in the CDR3. CDR3 coding DNA: TGTGCCAGCAGTTCCTTGTGGGCTGAGCAGTTCTTC. Its protein product is CASSSLWAEQFF.

The chain is built from TRBV10-3 and TRBJ2-3; 12 bases are shared with TRBD2. CDR1 is ENHRY, CDR2 SYGVKD, per germline. The CDR3 has 13 residues. The junction had 4 bases not matched to a gene; V was cut back by 10 bases and J by 5 bases. CDR3 DNA: TGTGCCACCGCTAGCGGGGGGGGAGATACGCAGTATTTT. Translated, it gives CATASGGGDTQYF.

This rearrangement joins TRBV9 to TRBJ1-2; D is unclear. Germline CDR1 reads SGDLS; CDR2 reads YYNGEE. The CDR3 loop spans 11 amino acids. V lost 3 bases and J lost 9, with 9 bases in between. CDR3 region: CASSGINSYTF. CDR3 nucleotides: TGTGCCAGCAGCGGGATAAATAGCTACACCTTC. Full variable domain (remainder filled in from reference TRBV9 and TRBJ1-2): DSGVTQTPKHLITATGQRVTLRCSPRSGDLSVYWYQQSLDQGLQFLIQYYNGEERAKGNILERFSAQQFPDLHSELNLSSLELGDSALYFCASSGINSYTFGSGTRLTVV.

This chain connects TRBV19 to TRBJ2-3, with 7 positions matching TRBD1. CDR3 length: 16 residues. V gave up 6 bases and J gave up 1 base; unmatched junction bases: 10. Germline V gene lookup returns CDR1 LNHDA and CDR2 SQIVND (reference sequence). This chain's CDR3 is CASRNRGGPGTDTQYF. For the CDR3, the DNA is TGTGCCAGTAGAAACAGGGGCGGGCCGGGCACAGATACGCAGTATTTT.

The chain uses TRBV27 and TRBJ2-1; a possible D gene is TRBD2 (6 bases). The CDR3 loop spans 14 amino acids. The germline V gene encodes CDR1 MNHEY and CDR2 SMNVEV (reference sequence). Trimming stripped 2 bases from V and 7 bases from J, with 12 bases between. The CDR3 DNA sequence: TGTGCCAGCAGTTTACTCGGGACTCGGAATGAGCAGTTCTTC. Its translation: CASSLLGTRNEQFF.

The chain links TRBV25-1 to TRBJ1-2; D is undetermined. The length of the CDR3 is 14 residues. Germline values: CDR1 MGHDK, CDR2 SYGVNS. V lost 2 bases to trimming and J lost 8 bases, with 15 bases between them. For the CDR3, the DNA is TGTGCCAGCAGTGAAGGTCACCTAAAAGGAGGCTACACCTTC. Amino acids: CASSEGHLKGGYTF.

The chain couples TRBV7-9 to TRBJ1-2; D possibly corresponds to TRBD1 (5 bases). Trimming took off 4 bases at V and 7 bases at J, with 10 bases between the two ends. The CDR3 has 12 amino acids. Germline V gene data show CDR1 as SEHNR and CDR2 as FQNEAQ (reference sequence). The CDR3 is CASSSSGGGYTF. The DNA of the CDR3 is TGTGCCAGCAGCTCTAGCGGGGGTGGCTACACCTTC.

This chain links TRBV4-3 with TRBJ2-7; no definite D call. Per germline, CDR1 LGHNA and CDR2 YSLEER. This CDR3 contains 15 residues. The V and J ends lost 1 base and 3 bases respectively, with 13 bases between them. The CDR3 region has the DNA TGCGCCAGCAGCCAAGGGTTGGCAGATTTCTACGAGCAGTACTTC. Translation gives CASSQGLADFYEQYF.

This chain joins TRBV7-9 and TRBJ1-1; 8 positions agree with TRBD1. There are 14 residues in the CDR3. Germline V lookup: CDR1 SEHNR, CDR2 FQNEAQ (reference sequence). Losses at the gene ends were 3 bases for V and 0 bases for J; bases not matched to a gene: 0. The CDR3 sequence is CASSLTGVNTEAFF. DNA for the CDR3: TGTGCCAGCAGCTTGACAGGGGTGAACACTGAAGCTTTCTTT.

This clone has just one count. The rearrangement links TRBV30 to TRBJ2-3; a possible D gene is TRBD2 (5 bases). Germline CDR1 and CDR2: GTSNPN and SVGIG (reference sequence). V lost 5 bases and J 1 base, leaving 19 bases between the germline ends. The CDR3 loop spans 16 amino acids. The CDR3 region is CAWSPISGFRTDTQYF. The CDR3 nucleotides are TGTGCCTGGTCTCCAATCAGCGGATTTCGCACAGATACGCAGTATTTT.

Concerning this clone itself: This sample also contains other DNA sequences that code for the same CDR3. The gene calls are TRBV5-1 and TRBJ2-6; 11 bases are shared with TRBD2. The length of the CDR3 is 17 residues. V shed 4 bases, J shed 4 bases, and the junction held 7 bases outside the gene matches. Per the germline V gene, CDR1 is SGHRS and CDR2 is YFSETQ. The CDR3 DNA sequence: TGCGCCAGCAGCCCCACTAGCGGGAGTTCCGGGGCCAACGTCCTGACTTTC. Its protein product is CASSPTSGSSGANVLTF.

This clone was counted a few times. V gene TRBV10-3 combines with J gene TRBJ2-2; 9 bases match TRBD1. With V trimmed by 11 bases and J by 6 bases, 13 bases remained unmatched. Per the germline V gene, CDR1 is ENHRY and CDR2 is SYGVKD. The CDR3 is made up of 15 amino acids. The CDR3 coding sequence is TGTGCCTCCCGCGACCCGAGACAGGGGGCCGGGGAGCTGTTTTTT. Translation gives CASRDPRQGAGELFF.

The chain couples TRBV10-3 to TRBJ1-3, with 8 positions matching TRBD1. CDR3 length equals 16 residues. V lost 3 bases, J lost 2 bases, and 6 bases stayed unmatched. Germline CDR1 ENHRY, CDR2 SYGVKD. The CDR3 spells CAISETGQGTGNTIYF. The CDR3 DNA is TGTGCCATCAGTGAAACCGGACAGGGCACTGGAAACACCATATATTTT.

The rearrangement links TRBV18 to TRBJ1-2, with a weak D call TRBD1 (5 bases). Germline CDR1 KGHSH, CDR2 LQKENI. V was shortened by 2 bases and J by 4 bases, with 17 bases between the two germline ends. The CDR3 has 16 amino acids. This CDR3 is CASSPTGTENLYGYTF. DNA for the CDR3: TGTGCCAGCTCACCAACCGGGACGGAAAACCTCTATGGCTACACCTTC.

This chain connects TRBV18 to TRBJ2-1; D is perhaps TRBD2 (5 bases). This CDR3 is built from 13 residues. Trimming removed 4 bases from V and 5 bases from J, with 9 bases in between. Germline CDR1 is KGHSH and CDR2 is LQKENI. The DNA of the CDR3 is TGTGCCAGCTCACGCGGGCAGGACAATGAGCAGTTCTTC. This sequence encodes CASSRGQDNEQFF.

This clone was counted between two and nine times. V and J are TRBV6-5 and TRBJ1-2; perhaps TRBD1 as D (6 bases). The V end was cut by 4 bases, the J end by 3 bases, with 12 bases between. The CDR3 length is 14 residues. Germline CDR1 is MNHEY and CDR2 is SVGAGI. The CDR3 DNA is TGTGCCAGCAGTTTCCGTAGGACAGACTATGGCTACACCTTC. This translates into CASSFRRTDYGYTF.

V gene TRBV5-1 combines with J gene TRBJ2-7, with 7 bases identical to TRBD1. The CDR3 runs to 15 residues. The trim removed 3 bases at V and 4 bases at J, leaving 10 bases unmatched. CDR1 is SGHRS and CDR2 is YFSETQ in the germline V gene. Here the CDR3 reads CASSWDDRDHYEQYF. The CDR3 DNA follows: TGCGCCAGCAGCTGGGACGACAGGGATCATTACGAGCAGTACTTC. Full variable domain (outside the CDR3, taken from reference TRBV5-1 and TRBJ2-7): KAGVTQTPRYLIKTRGQQVTLSCSPISGHRSVSWYQQTPGQGLQFLFEYFSETQRNKGNFPGRFSGRQFSNSRSEMNVSTLELGDSALYLCASSWDDRDHYEQYFGPGTRLTVT.

This chain joins TRBV15 and TRBJ2-3, with TRBD2 matching 9 bases. There are 15 residues in the CDR3. V shed 5 bases, J shed 4 bases, and the junction held 7 bases outside the gene matches. CDR1 is LNHNV, CDR2 YYDKDF, per germline (reference sequence). The CDR3 sequence: CATSGVAGGSDTQYF. CDR3 in DNA: TGTGCCACCAGCGGAGTCGCGGGAGGGTCAGATACGCAGTATTTT.

The table lists this clone with a few counts. The rearrangement links TRBV6-7 to TRBJ1-2; D ambiguous. TRBV6-7 is classed as an ORF, of uncertain function. This CDR3 has 11 residues. Trimming took off 8 bases at V and 5 bases at J, with 9 bases between the two ends. The CDR3 DNA reads TGTGCCAGCGGAAAGGAGTATGGCTACACCTTC. Translation gives CASGKEYGYTF.

This clone appeared a few times. The chain has TRBV5-1 and TRBJ2-7, with 9 nucleotides matching TRBD2. Germline-derived CDR1 and CDR2 are SGHRS and YFSETQ. Germline trimming cut 4 bases from V and 7 bases from J; bases unmatched to any gene: 15. This CDR3 has 16 amino acids. CDR3 sequence: CASSAGASGTDWEQYF. The CDR3 DNA follows: TGCGCCAGCAGCGCGGGCGCTAGCGGGACGGATTGGGAGCAGTACTTC. The variable domain in full, completed from reference TRBV5-1 and TRBJ2-7, reads KAGVTQTPRYLIKTRGQQVTLSCSPISGHRSVSWYQQTPGQGLQFLFEYFSETQRNKGNFPGRFSGRQFSNSRSEMNVSTLELGDSALYLCASSAGASGTDWEQYFGPGTRLTVT.

The chain uses TRBV2 and TRBJ2-1; D is uncertain. The CDR3 sequence is 11 residues long. Germline lookup yields CDR1 SNHLY and CDR2 FYNNEI. V lost 7 bases and J 8 bases, leaving 9 bases between the germline ends. The chain's CDR3 is CASKLKDEQFF. The CDR3 coding sequence is TGTGCCAGCAAGCTAAAGGATGAGCAGTTCTTC.

The chain uses TRBV4-1 and TRBJ1-2; 7 bases fit TRBD1. CDR3 length equals 16 residues. CDR1 and CDR2 from the germline V gene are MGHRA and YSYEKL. V shed 0 bases and J 4 bases; nucleotides not matched to a gene: 8. In nucleotides, the CDR3 is TGCGCCAGCAGCCAAGATCCAGAGACAGGGACCTATGGCTACACCTTC. Protein sequence: CASSQDPETGTYGYTF.

The rearrangement joins TRBV28 to TRBJ1-1; 7 nucleotides agree with TRBD1. CDR1 is MDHEN and CDR2 is SYDVKM in the germline V gene. Losses at the gene ends were 5 bases for V and 4 bases for J; bases not matched to a gene: 13. CDR3 length equals 16 residues. This CDR3 is CASSPPPQGFGTEAFF. Written as DNA, the CDR3 is TGTGCCAGCAGTCCCCCCCCACAGGGGTTTGGCACTGAAGCTTTCTTT. The full variable domain, its missing parts supplied by reference TRBV28 and TRBJ1-1, is DVKVTQSSRYLVKRTGEKVFLECVQDMDHENMFWYRQDPGLGLRLIYFSYDVKMKEKGDIPEGYSVSREKKERFSLILESASTNQTSMYLCASSPPPQGFGTEAFFGQGTRLTVV.

V gene TRBV6-4 combines with J gene TRBJ2-3; D not resolved. Per the germline V gene, CDR1 is MRHNA and CDR2 is SNTAGT. Trimming took 6 bases from V and 5 from J, leaving 6 bases between them. The CDR3 is made up of 11 amino acids. The CDR3 DNA reads as TGTGCCAGCAGAATCGGAGATACGCAGTATTTT. It specifies CASRIGDTQYF.

V is TRBV9 and J is TRBJ2-2; D uncertain. The CDR3 has 14 residues. Germline assignment: CDR1 SGDLS and CDR2 YYNGEE. V was clipped by 6 bases and J by 5 bases, with 14 bases between them. CDR3 loop: CASKAFLETGELFF. As DNA, the CDR3 is TGTGCCAGCAAGGCTTTTCTGGAGACCGGGGAGCTGTTTTTT.

The DNA for the CDR3 is TGCGCCAGCAGCTTGTACCGACTAGCGGGAGACCCAGATACGCAGTATTTT. This sequence encodes CASSLYRLAGDPDTQYF. This chain connects TRBV5-1 to TRBJ2-3; 12 nucleotides match TRBD2. CDR3 length equals 17 residues. Germline CDR1 and CDR2: SGHRS and YFSETQ. The V gene end was trimmed by 1 base and the J gene end by 4 bases; junction bases not matched to a gene: 7. Based on the CDR3 plus reference TRBV5-1 and TRBJ2-3, the full variable domain is KAGVTQTPRYLIKTRGQQVTLSCSPISGHRSVSWYQQTPGQGLQFLFEYFSETQRNKGNFPGRFSGRQFSNSRSEMNVSTLELGDSALYLCASSLYRLAGDPDTQYFGPGTRLTVL.

This chain joins TRBV7-3 and TRBJ2-1, with 9 bases fitting TRBD2. Looked up from germline, CDR1 is SGHTA and CDR2 is FQGTGA. The CDR3 consists of 15 residues. Losses at the gene ends were 6 bases for V and 3 bases for J; bases not matched to a gene: 6. CDR3 sequence reads: CASSLGSGSYNEQFF. CDR3 sequence (DNA): TGTGCCAGCAGTCTAGGTAGCGGGAGCTACAATGAGCAGTTCTTC.

The chain is built from TRBV4-2 and TRBJ1-3; TRBD1 might be the D (5 bases). Looked up from germline, CDR1 is LGHNA and CDR2 is YNFKEQ. The CDR3 is made up of 14 amino acids. Trimming stripped 4 bases from V and 0 bases from J, with 7 bases between. The CDR3 spells CASSPGNSGNTIYF. The CDR3 DNA reads TGTGCCAGCAGCCCAGGGAACTCTGGAAACACCATATATTTT.

This clone was counted a few times. The chain joins TRBV27 to TRBJ1-3; TRBD1 might be the D (5 bases). CDR1 and CDR2 (germline): MNHEY, SMNVEV (reference sequence). V shed 8 bases and J shed 2 bases, with 13 bases lying between them. The CDR3 has 14 amino acids. The chain's CDR3 is CASAPAGTGNTIYF. The CDR3 bases are TGTGCCAGCGCTCCTGCAGGGACTGGAAACACCATATATTTT.

V is TRBV5-4 and J is TRBJ2-4, with TRBD1 identical over 7 bases. Germline V CDR1 and CDR2: SGHNT, YYREEE (reference sequence). V was pared by 0 bases and J by 8 bases, with 11 bases of the junction left unmatched. The CDR3 is made up of 16 amino acids. CDR3 nucleotides: TGTGCCAGCAGCTTGGCCGCGGCAGGGGGATTGGACATTCAGTACTTC. Protein product: CASSLAAAGGLDIQYF.